The count of the clone carrying this TCR beta chain is one. Its cognate antigen is unknown. Germline and junction disagree at one end, which may indicate a read error. TCRbeta libraries were built with three rounds of nested PCR, modified from ARM-PCR. One entry per CDR3 protein, called by TCRdb with MiXCR from the multiplex PCR reads. The data contain more than 95,000 distinct CDR3 sequences, around three fifths of them singletons. The data were obtained in a study of tumor and adjacent non-tumor tissue in lung cancer. About the research overall: There were 12 adenocarcinoma, 2 squamous cell carcinoma and 1 small cell lung cancer cases. On average, productive TCRbeta reads reached 4 million to 5 million per sample. Study-wide points: Significantly higher TCR diversity was found in tumor than normal lung. Top 100 clones took a larger repertoire share in normal lung.

The template was RNA from unsorted bulk tissue. Germline V CDR1 and CDR2: DFQATT, SNEGSKA (reference sequence). This CDR3 is built from 14 residues. Sequencing was performed on lung tumor tissue. This sequence originates from a man aged 30-40 years with non-small cell lung cancer. The V and J genes are TRBV20-1 and TRBJ2-7; D may be TRBD2 (5 bases). As DNA, the CDR3 is TGCAGTGCGCGTCAGTTGGGGAGCTCCTACGAGCAATACTTC. Amino acid sequence: CSARQLGSSYEQYF.